Each of the 5 T cell receptor beta chains below was sequenced from the same sample in a study of blood T cell repertoires in COVID-19. The table came from immunoSEQ multiplex PCR; TCRdb's copy has only in-frame clones and leaves some out. Of approximately 150,000 clones listed, around 87% are singletons. The sequencing input was PBMCs or T cells enriched from blood (not recorded which). All receptors derive from a middle-aged woman who had been exposed to COVID-19.

The chain recombines TRBV6-1 with TRBJ2-6; possibly TRBD1 for D (5 bases). The CDR3 length is 15 residues. Germline CDR1 MNHNS, CDR2 SASEGT. Between the trimmed V and J ends, which lost 3 bases and 0 bases, there was a span of 6 bases. The CDR3 coding sequence is TGTGCCAGCAGTGATGGGGCCTCTGGGGCCAACGTCCTGACTTTC. Its protein product is CASSDGASGANVLTF.

The chain carries TRBV29-1 and TRBJ2-1; 10 nucleotides line up with TRBD2. CDR3 length equals 16 residues. J lost 10 bases, V lost 3 bases, and 15 bases had no gene match. Germline lookup yields CDR1 SQVTM and CDR2 ANQGSEA. The CDR3, as DNA: TGCAGCGTTGAGGGGAGCGGGGGGGCCGGTGAGTTAGAGCAGTTCTTC. Its protein is CSVEGSGGAGELEQFF.

The CDR3 spells CASRPKGRERIGEQYF. For the CDR3, the DNA is TGTGCCAGCAGGCCGAAGGGGCGGGAGAGGATCGGCGAGCAGTACTTC. The chain employs TRBV12-1 and TRBJ2-7; the table assigns TRBD2, which was not confirmed against the DNA. TRBV12-1 is tagged as a pseudogene. The CDR3 extends over 16 amino acids.

The chain combines TRBV19 with TRBJ1-1, with no clear D. Between the trimmed V and J ends, which lost 4 bases and 3 bases, there was a span of 18 bases. CDR1 is LNHDA, CDR2 SQIVND, per germline (reference sequence). The CDR3 covers 16 residues. The CDR3: CASSSQASSTHTEAFF. DNA of the CDR3: TGTGCCAGTAGTAGTCAGGCCTCCTCGACGCACACTGAAGCTTTCTTT.

This clone came up once. The genes are TRBV11-3 and TRBJ2-1, with 14 bases that match TRBD2. The J segment lost 7 bases and the V segment lost 4 bases, leaving 6 bases of the junction unmatched. CDR1 and CDR2 from the germline V gene are SGHNT and YENEEA. The CDR3 has 16 amino acids. The CDR3 spells CASSYPGLAGANEQFF. Written as DNA, the CDR3 is TGTGCCAGCAGCTACCCGGGACTAGCGGGGGCGAATGAGCAGTTCTTC.